The clone carrying this T cell receptor (beta chain) was found once. The antigen remains unidentified. TCRdb called the RT-PCR reads again in MiXCR, with one record for every CDR3 protein. The sample includes about 6,900 distinct CDR3 sequences, around 83% seen only once; the top ten take just under 3.5%. These data come from a study of yellow fever vaccine responses in identical twins. Study outcomes and limitations: Reports say the vaccine T cell response in twins looked partly convergent and partly personalized.

V lost 2 bases, J lost 0 bases, and 3 bases stayed unmatched. Germline V CDR1 and CDR2: MGHRA, YSYEKL. The CDR3 length is 16 residues. This sequence joins TRBV4-1 and TRBJ2-7; TRBD2 matches 11 bases. This receptor was identified in a woman younger than 30 who received the yellow fever vaccine. The material sequenced was T cells from blood (PBMCs), unsorted or a sorted subset (not recorded which), taken before or after yellow fever vaccination (not recorded which). The chain's CDR3 is CASSQLTSGSSYEQYF. Written as DNA, the CDR3 is TGCGCCAGCAGCCAATTAACTAGCGGGAGCTCCTACGAGCAGTACTTC.